The 26 T cell receptor beta chains below were found in one sample sequenced in a study of blood T cells in healthy people across ages. For the second PCR, which ran for roughly 6 to 11 cycles, a sample-barcoded 5' primer and a J-beta primer mix were used. MiXCR, run by TCRdb on the 5' RACE reads, gives a single entry per CDR3 protein. The sample includes over 700,000 distinct CDR3 sequences, 20% to 30% of them seen just once. The same sample was also used in a study of T cells of mothers and their children.

The sample consisted of blood. The receptors were sampled from a boy younger than 18 in good health.

This clonotype came up a few times. The chain recombines TRBV29-1 with TRBJ2-7, with D possibly being TRBD1 (6 bases). V was cut by 4 bases and J by 2 bases, with 15 bases left in between. Germline CDR1 and CDR2: SQVTM and ANQGSEA. The CDR3 has 14 residues. CDR3 loop: CSVALGGSPYEQYF. The CDR3 DNA reads as TGCAGCGTTGCCTTAGGGGGTTCTCCCTACGAGCAGTACTTC.

This clonotype has only a few counts. V and J are TRBV29-1 and TRBJ2-2, with a possible D match to TRBD1 (6 bases). CDR1 is SQVTM and CDR2 is ANQGSEA in the germline V gene. This CDR3 has 12 residues. Trimming pared 5 bases from V and 6 bases from J, leaving 10 bases between. The CDR3 loop is CSVTGWAGELFF. The CDR3, as DNA: TGCAGCGTTACAGGGTGGGCCGGGGAGCTGTTTTTT.

J is TRBJ2-7 and V is TRBV9; no clear D gene. The length of the CDR3 is 14 residues. V was clipped by 2 bases and J by 0 bases, with 9 bases between them. Per germline, CDR1 SGDLS and CDR2 YYNGEE. The CDR3 region is CASSVGFFSYEQYF. The CDR3 DNA is TGTGCCAGCAGCGTCGGCTTTTTCTCCTACGAGCAGTACTTC.

The rearrangement uses TRBV27 and TRBJ2-5; D not resolved. The J call may be mistaken, given a closer DNA end match to TRBJ2-7. CDR1 and CDR2 (germline): MNHEY, SMNVEV (reference sequence). This CDR3 region has 12 residues. Here the CDR3 reads CASRGLSYEQYF. For the CDR3, the DNA is TGTGCCAGCAGAGGTCTGTCCTACGAGCAGTACTTC.

The rearrangement links TRBV6-2 or TRBV6-3 to TRBJ1-2; D possibly corresponds to TRBD1 (6 bases). Germline-derived CDR1 and CDR2 are MNHEY and SVGEGT. Between the trimmed V and J ends, which lost 4 bases and 3 bases, there was a span of 15 bases. The CDR3 consists of 15 residues. The DNA of the CDR3 is TGTGCCAGCAGTTTACCAGGGGATTTCGACTATGGCTACACCTTC. Its protein product is CASSLPGDFDYGYTF.

This clonotype has only a few counts. The chain uses TRBV20-1 and TRBJ2-5; the D gene is possibly TRBD2 (6 bases). Trimming left V 3 bases short and J 4 bases short, with 15 bases between. Germline loops: CDR1 DFQATT, CDR2 SNEGSKA (reference sequence). This CDR3 is 14 amino acids long. The CDR3 DNA follows: TGCAGTGCTAGTGGGCCGCGGGGTGGAGAGACCCAGTACTTC. It yields the protein CSASGPRGGETQYF.

Ten or more counts support this clonotype. The chain recombines TRBV3-1 with TRBJ2-7; D is uncertain. Germline V gives CDR1 LGHDT, CDR2 YNNKEL (reference sequence). V gave up 3 bases and J gave up 0 bases, with 3 bases separating them. This CDR3 is built from 12 residues. CDR3 amino acids: CASSHSSYEQYF. In nucleotides, the CDR3 is TGTGCCAGCAGCCATTCCTCCTACGAGCAGTACTTC.

This clonotype was counted only a few times. The chain carries TRBV7-8 and TRBJ2-1, with D possibly TRBD2 on 5 matching bases. Trimming shortened V by 5 bases and J by 12 bases, and 17 bases separated the two germline ends. The germline gives CDR1 SGHVS, CDR2 FQNEAQ. There are 13 residues in the CDR3. The CDR3 loop reads CASSPRRAEWQFF. CDR3 nucleotides: TGTGCCAGCAGCCCGAGGCGGGCAGAGTGGCAGTTCTTC.

The V gene is TRBV29-1, the J gene TRBJ1-2, with TRBD1 as a possible D gene (5 bases). V was cut by 3 bases and J by 6 bases, with 14 bases left in between. The CDR3 consists of 13 residues. CDR1 is SQVTM, CDR2 ANQGSEA, per germline. CDR3 DNA: TGCAGCGTTGATTCCGGGACCCTCCATGGCTACACCTTC. It is translated as CSVDSGTLHGYTF.

The chain links TRBV27 to TRBJ2-5; tentatively, D is TRBD2 (6 bases). The CDR3 is 14 residues long. CDR1 is MNHEY, CDR2 SMNVEV, per germline (reference sequence). V was pared by 6 bases and J by 5 bases, with 16 bases between. The CDR3 DNA reads TGTGCCAGCAGACGGAGGGTAGGTCTGGAGACCCAGTACTTC. It specifies CASRRRVGLETQYF.

The chain links TRBV12-3 or TRBV12-4 to TRBJ2-5; 7 bases match TRBD2. V gave up 6 bases and J gave up 11 bases; unmatched junction bases: 12. This CDR3 spans 13 amino acids. As DNA, the CDR3 is TGTGCCAGCAGCGTCGCGGGGGAGAGGGAGCAGTACTTC. It specifies CASSVAGEREQYF.

CDR3 DNA: TGTGCCAGCAGTCTTCGGTCGGACGAGCAGTTCTTC. Amino acids: CASSLRSDEQFF. This chain uses TRBV27 with TRBJ2-1, with no clear D. Germline CDR1 reads MNHEY; CDR2 reads SMNVEV (reference sequence). The V end lost 5 bases, the J end lost 10 bases, and 12 bases lay between the germline ends. The CDR3 extends over 12 amino acids.

This clonotype was observed a handful of times. The chain joins TRBV5-1 to TRBJ2-7, with 9 nucleotides matching TRBD1. Germline V gives CDR1 SGHRS, CDR2 YFSETQ. Trimming removed 0 bases from V and 5 bases from J; junction bases left unmatched: 3. The CDR3 is 14 amino acids. The CDR3 nucleotides read TGCGCCAGCAGCTTGGGACAGGGGGATGACGAGCAGTACTTC. Encoded protein: CASSLGQGDDEQYF.

This clonotype came up a few times. The gene calls are TRBV29-1 and TRBJ2-5, with TRBD1 as a possible D gene (5 bases). The V end lost 6 bases, the J end lost 11 bases, and 22 bases lay between the germline ends. Per germline, CDR1 SQVTM and CDR2 ANQGSEA. The CDR3 loop spans 13 amino acids. The CDR3 reads CSVATLGRIEQYF. In nucleotides, the CDR3 is TGCAGCGTCGCGACCTTGGGGCGTATTGAGCAGTACTTC.

This clonotype turned up a few times. The chain carries TRBV2 and TRBJ2-1; D unresolved. The CDR3 runs 16 residues. Germline lookup yields CDR1 SNHLY and CDR2 FYNNEI. V lost 1 base to trimming and J lost 0 bases, with 10 bases between them. The CDR3 protein is CASSEEQSGSYNEQFF. The CDR3 DNA follows: TGTGCCAGCAGTGAAGAACAGTCGGGCTCCTACAATGAGCAGTTCTTC.

This clonotype was seen only a few times. V gene TRBV12-3 or TRBV12-4 combines with J gene TRBJ2-3, with D unresolved. The CDR3 is 12 residues long. V was clipped by 3 bases and J by 9 bases, with 10 bases between them. The CDR3 spells CASSLGMDTQYF. The CDR3, as DNA: TGTGCCAGCAGTTTGGGGATGGACACGCAGTATTTT.

This clonotype showed up just a few times. The chain couples TRBV4-2 to TRBJ2-5, with D unresolved. The CDR3 sequence is 13 residues long. Trimming removed 0 bases at V and 4 bases at J, with 6 bases between. Germline V gene sequence: CDR1 LGHNA, CDR2 YNFKEQ. The CDR3: CASSQDPRETQYF. The CDR3 nucleotides read TGTGCCAGCAGCCAAGATCCGAGAGAGACCCAGTACTTC.

The chain joins TRBV10-3 to TRBJ2-5; maybe TRBD2 (5 bases). V gave up 7 bases and J gave up 5 bases, with 14 bases separating them. This CDR3 has 13 residues. Germline V gene sequence: CDR1 ENHRY, CDR2 SYGVKD. Here the CDR3 reads CAIKRPTGETQYF. CDR3 nucleotide sequence: TGTGCCATCAAGAGGCCCACGGGGGAGACCCAGTACTTC.

The chain links TRBV4-1 to TRBJ2-5; TRBD2 is a possible D gene (6 bases). Trimming removed 4 bases at V and 4 bases at J, with 16 bases between. Per germline, CDR1 MGHRA and CDR2 YSYEKL. This CDR3 contains 15 residues. For the CDR3, the DNA is TGCGCCAGCAGCCGACCTCTTGGGGGAGGAGAGACCCAGTACTTC. Residues: CASSRPLGGGETQYF.

J is TRBJ2-1 and V is TRBV20-1, with D unclear. CDR1 is DFQATT and CDR2 is SNEGSKA in the germline V gene (reference sequence). Trimming left V 6 bases short and J 5 bases short, with 14 bases between. CDR3 length: 13 amino acids. CDR3 amino acids: CSADSRRNNEQFF. In DNA, the CDR3 is TGCAGTGCAGACTCGCGACGAAACAATGAGCAGTTCTTC.

V usage is TRBV27 and J usage is TRBJ2-7; D might be TRBD1 (6 bases). V lost 9 bases to trimming and J lost 0 bases, with 15 bases between them. Germline V gives CDR1 MNHEY, CDR2 SMNVEV (reference sequence). The CDR3 is 14 residues long. CDR3 amino acids: CASSQGPFSYEQYF. The CDR3 DNA follows: TGTGCCAGTTCTCAGGGGCCCTTCTCCTACGAGCAGTACTTC.

The chain recombines TRBV20-1 with TRBJ2-5, with 11 bases that match TRBD2. The DNA end is a closer match to TRBJ2-1, so the J assignment may be wrong. The CDR3 consists of 16 residues. CDR1 is DFQATT and CDR2 is SNEGSKA in the germline V gene (reference sequence). This chain's CDR3 is CSARVFRLAGNNEQFF. DNA of the CDR3: TGCAGTGCTAGGGTCTTTAGACTAGCGGGGAACAATGAGCAGTTCTTC.

This chain uses TRBV9 with TRBJ2-2; D is perhaps TRBD1 (5 bases). Germline CDR1 is SGDLS and CDR2 is YYNGEE. V was cut by 4 bases and J by 2 bases, with 21 bases left in between. This CDR3 is 18 amino acids long. The CDR3 DNA is TGTGCCAGCAGCACCCGCAGGAGCAGGGAAGTTAACACCGGGGAGCTGTTTTTT. Translation gives CASSTRRSREVNTGELFF.

The rearrangement uses TRBV20-1 and TRBJ2-7, with D possibly matching TRBD2 (5 bases). Germline CDR1 is DFQATT and CDR2 is SNEGSKA (reference sequence). The CDR3 contains 13 residues. V lost 5 bases, J lost 2 bases, and 13 bases lay in between. DNA for the CDR3: TGCAGTGCTGGGGTTGATAGCGCCTACGAGCAGTACTTC. This gives the protein CSAGVDSAYEQYF.

This clonotype was picked up a small number of times. The chain uses TRBV28 and TRBJ2-7; D call uncertain. The CDR3 has 13 residues. Trimming took 5 bases from V and 6 from J, leaving 14 bases between them. Looked up from germline, CDR1 is MDHEN and CDR2 is SYDVKM. CDR3 coding DNA: TGTGCCAGCAGTCCGTCCGGGTGGGCCGAGCAGTACTTC. Its translation is CASSPSGWAEQYF.

The sample holds a few counts of this clonotype. This chain links TRBV2 with TRBJ2-5; D is unclear. V was shortened by 3 bases and J by 2 bases, with 13 bases between the two germline ends. The germline CDR1 and CDR2 sequences are SNHLY and FYNNEI. The CDR3 sequence is 15 residues long. The CDR3 sequence is CASSDPDRRQETQYF. CDR3 nucleotides: TGTGCCAGCAGTGATCCTGACCGACGGCAAGAGACCCAGTACTTC.